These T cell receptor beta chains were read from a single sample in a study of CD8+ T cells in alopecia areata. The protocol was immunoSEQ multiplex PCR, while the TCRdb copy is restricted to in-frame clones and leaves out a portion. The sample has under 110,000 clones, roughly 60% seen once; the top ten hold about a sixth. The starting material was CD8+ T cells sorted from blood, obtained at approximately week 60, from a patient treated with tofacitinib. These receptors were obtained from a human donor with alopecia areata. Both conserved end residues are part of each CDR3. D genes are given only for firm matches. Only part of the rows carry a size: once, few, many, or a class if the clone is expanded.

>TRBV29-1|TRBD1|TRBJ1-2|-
TGCAGCGTTGAGTCAGATGGACAGGGTTACGGCTACACCTTC
CSVESDGQGYGYTF
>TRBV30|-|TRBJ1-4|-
TGTGCCTGGACCTCCGGGGTCTCGCAAAAACTGTTTTTT
CAWTSGVSQKLFF
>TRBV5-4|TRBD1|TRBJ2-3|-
TGTGCCAGCAGCTTGGGGCGGCAGGGGGCGACAGATACGCAGTATTTT
CASSLGRQGATDTQYF
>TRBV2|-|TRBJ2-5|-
TGTGCCAGCAGTGAACGAGTCCAAGAGACCCAGTACTTC
CASSERVQETQYF
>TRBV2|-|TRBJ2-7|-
TGTGCCAGCAGTGGGAGGTACGAGCAGTACTTC
CASSGRYEQYF
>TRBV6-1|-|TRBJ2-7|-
TGTGCCAGCAGTGGAGGGGGGACTGCTTTACCTTTTTTC
CASSGGGTALPFF
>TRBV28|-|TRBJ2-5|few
TGTGCCAGCAGTTCCCTCGATGCGGGCAGGGAGATGGAGACCCAGTACTTC
CASSSLDAGREMETQYF
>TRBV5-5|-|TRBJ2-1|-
TGTGCCAGCAGCCCGTGGACGAAAGACAATGAGCAGTTCTTC
CASSPWTKDNEQFF
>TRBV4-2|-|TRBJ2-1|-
TGTGCCAGCAGCCAAGATAACACAGTAAATGAGCAGTTCTTC
CASSQDNTVNEQFF
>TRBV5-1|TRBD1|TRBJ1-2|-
TGCGCCAGCAGCCAGGACAGGGGTGGCTACACCTTC
CASSQDRGGYTF
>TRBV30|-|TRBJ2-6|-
TGTGCCTGGAGGGACACCTCTGGGGCCAACGTCCTGACTTTC
CAWRDTSGANVLTF
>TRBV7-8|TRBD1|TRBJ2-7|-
TGTGCCAGCAAGGAAGGGACAGGGGCTCTCTACGAGCAGTACTTC
CASKEGTGALYEQYF
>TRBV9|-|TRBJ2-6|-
TGTGCCAGCAGCCAGCGTTCCGGGACTGGGAGCTCTGGGGCCAACGTCCTGACTTTC
CASSQRSGTGSSGANVLTF
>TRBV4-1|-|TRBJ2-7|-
TGCGCCAGCAGCCAAGCTCGTGAGCAGTACTTC
CASSQAREQYF
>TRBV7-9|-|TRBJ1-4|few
TGTGCCAGCAGCTCCCTTGAGGACTCACTGTTTTTT
CASSSLEDSLFF
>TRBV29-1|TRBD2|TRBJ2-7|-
TGCAGCGTTGAAGGACTAGCGGGGAACTACGAGCAGTACTTC
CSVEGLAGNYEQYF
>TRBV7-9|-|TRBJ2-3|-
TGTGCCAGCAGCCCATTCACAGATACGCAGTATTTT
CASSPFTDTQYF
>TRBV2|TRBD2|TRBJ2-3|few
TGTGCCAGCAGTGTGGGGCTAGCGGGGGATACAGATACGCAGTATTTT
CASSVGLAGDTDTQYF
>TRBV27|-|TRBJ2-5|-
TGTGCCAGCAGCCAGGATCGCCAAGAGACCCAGTACTTC
CASSQDRQETQYF
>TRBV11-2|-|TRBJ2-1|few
TGTGCCAGCAGCCCGGATGATGAGCAGTTCTTC
CASSPDDEQFF
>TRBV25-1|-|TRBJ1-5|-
TGTGCCAGCAGTGAATGGGGGGTGGGACAGCCCCAGCATTTT
CASSEWGVGQPQHF
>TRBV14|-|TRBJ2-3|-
TGTGCCAGCAGCCAAGATCCGGGGACGCAGTATTTT
CASSQDPGTQYF
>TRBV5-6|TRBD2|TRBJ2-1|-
TGTGCCAGCAGCTTAAGGCGGGGGGGCCTCTCAGGGGAGGAGTTCTTC
CASSLRRGGLSGEEFF
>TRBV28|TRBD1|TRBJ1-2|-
TGTGCCAGCAGTTTACTTCGGACAGGCCGGGGTTATTCTGGCTACACCTTC
CASSLLRTGRGYSGYTF
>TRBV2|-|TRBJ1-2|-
TGTGCCAGCAGTGAAGAATTGGGCGGGCGGACCTATGGCTACACCTTC
CASSEELGGRTYGYTF
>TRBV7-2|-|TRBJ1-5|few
TGTGCCAGCAGCCTTACGGCAGGGATCAATCAGCCCCAGCATTTT
CASSLTAGINQPQHF
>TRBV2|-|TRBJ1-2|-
TGTGCCAGCACAGTCTATTCCTATGGCTACACCTTC
CASTVYSYGYTF
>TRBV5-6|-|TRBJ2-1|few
TGTGCCAGCAGCTTGGATCCGACCAGGAATTACAATGAGCAGTTCTTC
CASSLDPTRNYNEQFF
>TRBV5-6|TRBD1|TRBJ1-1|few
TGTGCCAGCAGCGGTGGACAGGGGATGAACACTGAAGCTTTCTTT
CASSGGQGMNTEAFF
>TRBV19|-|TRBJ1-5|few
TGTGCCAGTAGTATTAGCTCTGTTGGCCAGAATCAGCCCCAGCATTTT
CASSISSVGQNQPQHF
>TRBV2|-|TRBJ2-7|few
TGTGCCAGCAGTGATCCCTACGAGCAGTACTTC
CASSDPYEQYF
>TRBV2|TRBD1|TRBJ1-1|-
TGTGCCAGCAGTTCCGGAATTACGGGACAGCCGGACCTTGAAGCTTTCTTT
CASSSGITGQPDLEAFF
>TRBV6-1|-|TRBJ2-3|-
TGTGCCAGCAGGCTCGGACGGATCCTCACAGATACGCAGTATTTT
CASRLGRILTDTQYF
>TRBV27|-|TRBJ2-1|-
TGTGCCAGCAGTCTTAGCGGACAGAACAATGAGCAGTTCTTC
CASSLSGQNNEQFF
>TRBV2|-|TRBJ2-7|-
TGTGCCACCTCCGAAGAGGGGCGCTACGAGCAGTACTTC
CATSEEGRYEQYF
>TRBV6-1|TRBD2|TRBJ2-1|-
TGTGCCAGCAGCCGGACTAGCTACAATGAGCAGTTCTTC
CASSRTSYNEQFF
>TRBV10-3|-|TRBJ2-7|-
TGTGCCATCAGTGAGTCAGAAGGGGGCGAGCAGTACTTC
CAISESEGGEQYF
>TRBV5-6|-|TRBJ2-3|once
TGTGCCAGCAGCTTGGTTACGATATGGGCAGATACGCAGTATTTT
CASSLVTIWADTQYF